The subject of this entry is one TCR beta chain. What it recognizes is unknown. This entry belongs to a study of blood T cells in healthy people across ages. Study observations and caveats: Strongly correlated with naive T cell percentage was TCR beta diversity.

It was with a sample-barcoded 5' primer and a J-beta primer mix that a second PCR of roughly 6 to 12 cycles was run. MiXCR, run by TCRdb on the 5' RACE reads, gives a single entry per CDR3 protein. The table lists 2 million or so distinct CDR3 sequences, 49% of them singletons. Germline CDR1 is MNHEY and CDR2 is SMNVEV (reference sequence). CDR3 length: 16 amino acids. Trimming removed 2 bases at V and 2 bases at J, with 15 bases between. The rearrangement uses TRBV27 and TRBJ1-2, with D tentatively TRBD1 (6 bases). The sample taken for sequencing was blood. The receptor was derived from a woman in her thirties or forties in good health. The CDR3, as DNA: TGTGCCAGCAGTTTAGTTGGGCAGGGGCCGAACTATGGCTACACCTTC. It translates to CASSLVGQGPNYGYTF.